The sequence of this T cell receptor beta chain was determined in a study of T cell changes during pregnancy in multiple sclerosis. Trimming pared 7 bases from V and 4 bases from J, leaving 15 bases between. The germline V gene has CDR1 LGHNA and CDR2 YNFKEQ. This CDR3 is 14 amino acids long. In this sample, this clone is medium-sized (0.01 to 0.1%). Measured with immunoSEQ multiplex PCR; TCRdb has only the in-frame clones, and not every one. The table lists tens of thousands of clones, 93% of them singletons. The chain combines TRBV4-2 with TRBJ2-3; D is uncertain. This sequence originates from a female donor with multiple sclerosis, enrolled in a pregnancy study. The source material was peripheral blood, sampled after pregnancy. The CDR3 bases are TGTGCCAGCAACCCCGGATGGGCCTCAGATACGCAGTATTTT. Translated, it gives CASNPGWASDTQYF.